This entry lists 29 T cell receptor beta chains sequenced from one sample in a study of human T cells and chemical hapten exposure. TCRdb recomputed calls from the RACE reads with MiXCR, one row per CDR3 protein. Of fewer than 90,000 distinct CDR3 sequences detected, approximately 6.6% appear once; the ten largest clones hold approximately 1.2%. Time point specified: patch test 2, 6 weeks after DPC sensitization. As to treatment: therapeutic diphenylcyclopropenone sensitization with weekly scalp DPC. Specimen: whole blood, collected in connection with sensitization to the hapten diphenylcyclopropenone (DPC). The receptors stem from a woman between 25 and 40 years old with alopecia areata. Some clones in this sample may be carry-over from other donors' samples.

This clonotype was seen a handful of times. The rearrangement joins TRBV5-1 to TRBJ2-5; possible D gene TRBD1, 6 bases. CDR3 size: 13 residues. CDR1 and CDR2 (germline): SGHRS, YFSETQ. The germline V and J ends were trimmed by 6 bases and 4 bases, with 13 bases remaining between them. CDR3 DNA sequence: TGCGCCAGCACCACAGGGCGCTTAGAGACCCAGTACTTC. This gives the protein CASTTGRLETQYF.

This clonotype was counted ten times or more. The gene calls are TRBV20-1 and TRBJ2-2; 8 positions agree with TRBD1. Per the germline V gene, CDR1 is DFQATT and CDR2 is SNEGSKA (reference sequence). V shed 0 bases and J 4 bases; nucleotides not matched to a gene: 13. The CDR3 sequence is 18 residues long. The CDR3 DNA sequence: TGCAGTGCTAGAGAAGGTTTGAGTGGACAGGGTGCCACCGGGGAGCTGTTTTTT. Protein: CSAREGLSGQGATGELFF.

This clonotype has ten or more counts. The chain has TRBV7-9 and TRBJ1-1, with D possibly being TRBD1 (5 bases). The CDR3 is 15 residues long. Germline assignment: CDR1 SEHNR and CDR2 FQNEAQ (reference sequence). V shed 6 bases and J shed 2 bases, with 16 bases lying between them. The CDR3 DNA reads TGTGCCAGCAGTTTAAAACTTACAGGAAACACTGAAGCTTTCTTT. It specifies CASSLKLTGNTEAFF.

This clonotype occurred many times. One junction end disagrees with the germline gene, perhaps due to a read error. The V gene is TRBV3-1, the J gene TRBJ2-5, with 7 bases identical to TRBD1. Germline lookup yields CDR1 LGHDT and CDR2 YNNKEL (reference sequence). The CDR3 loop spans 16 amino acids. Written as DNA, the CDR3 is TGTGCTAGCAGCCAAGATACCGGGACAGCCATCGGGACCCAGTACTTC. Residues: CASSQDTGTAIGTQYF.

This clonotype came up many times. This chain uses TRBV6-5 with TRBJ1-1; no clear D gene. Trimming pared 0 bases from V and 0 bases from J, leaving 14 bases between. CDR3 length: 17 residues. CDR1 is MNHEY, CDR2 SVGAGI, per germline. Here the CDR3 DNA reads TGTGCCAGCAGTTACTCTCTAGAGTTTTTCATGAACACTGAAGCTTTCTTT. Translated, it gives CASSYSLEFFMNTEAFF.

This clonotype was seen ten or more times. V and J are TRBV6-5 and TRBJ2-2; D is perhaps TRBD1 or TRBD2 (5 bases each). Germline V CDR1 and CDR2: MNHEY, SVGAGI. With 6 bases removed from V and 5 bases from J, the gap between germline ends came to 25 bases. The CDR3 contains 18 residues. The DNA of the CDR3 is TGTGCCAGCAGCCAATTTGAACCTGGGACCCTGGGGACCGGGGAGCTGTTTTTT. Residues: CASSQFEPGTLGTGELFF.

This clonotype was seen repeatedly, ten times or more. The V and J genes are TRBV12-3 or TRBV12-4 and TRBJ1-3; D not certain. Trimming took off 2 bases at V and 4 bases at J, with 9 bases between the two ends. The CDR3 length is 14 residues. The CDR3 sequence is CASSLPAEGNTIYF. In nucleotides, the CDR3 is TGTGCCAGCAGTTTACCCGCGGAAGGAAACACCATATATTTT.

This clonotype was observed at least ten times. The chain is built from TRBV2 and TRBJ2-7; 8 bases are a match to TRBD1. Germline trimming cut 6 bases from V and 5 bases from J; bases unmatched to any gene: 9. The length of the CDR3 is 14 residues. Germline CDR1 SNHLY, CDR2 FYNNEI. The CDR3 DNA is TGTGCCAGCAGCCTCAGGGGGCGCGGAGACGAGCAGTACTTC. It codes for CASSLRGRGDEQYF.

The rearrangement joins TRBV20-1 to TRBJ2-3, with TRBD2 matching over 7 bases. Germline-derived CDR1 and CDR2 are DFQATT and SNEGSKA (reference sequence). V shed 6 bases and J 0 bases; nucleotides not matched to a gene: 9. This CDR3 comprises 15 residues. CDR3 residues: CSASSASGSTDTQYF. The CDR3 nucleotides read TGCAGTGCCTCCTCCGCTAGCGGTAGCACAGATACGCAGTATTTT.

The sample holds a few counts of this clonotype. The chain employs TRBV3-1 and TRBJ1-2; D is possibly TRBD1 (6 bases). Germline CDR1 LGHDT, CDR2 YNNKEL (reference sequence). The CDR3 is 16 residues long. V lost 0 bases and J 2 bases, leaving 13 bases between the germline ends. The DNA for the CDR3 is TGTGCCAGCAGCCAAGAAGTCGGACAGCTAAACTATGGCTACACCTTC. Amino acid sequence: CASSQEVGQLNYGYTF.

Many counts were recorded for this clonotype. This chain connects TRBV2 to TRBJ1-1; D call uncertain. The length of the CDR3 is 13 residues. Germline V gene lookup returns CDR1 SNHLY and CDR2 FYNNEI. Deletions cut 4 bases from V and 2 bases from J, with 8 bases between. CDR3 in DNA: TGTGCCAGCAGTGGAAGATCAAACACTGAAGCTTTCTTT. It encodes CASSGRSNTEAFF.

This clonotype was seen a handful of times. This sequence joins TRBV7-8 and TRBJ1-2; a weak D match, TRBD1 (6 bases). The CDR3 sequence is 14 residues long. Per germline, CDR1 SGHVS and CDR2 FQNEAQ. The V gene lost 1 base and the J gene lost 4 bases, with 10 bases spanning the gap. The DNA for the CDR3 is TGTGCCAGCAGCTTAGAGGGGGGCAGCTATGGCTACACCTTC. This codes for CASSLEGGSYGYTF. The full variable domain, completed using reference TRBV7-8 and TRBJ1-2, is GAGVSQSPRYKVAKRGQDVALRCDPISGHVSLFWYQQALGQGPEFLTYFQNEAQLDKSGLPSDRFFAERPEGSVSTLKIQRTQQEDSAVYLCASSLEGGSYGYTFGSGTRLTVV.

This clonotype was seen a few times. The chain recombines TRBV7-9 with TRBJ2-6; D remains ambiguous. CDR3 length: 11 amino acids. CDR1 and CDR2 (germline): SEHNR, FQNEAQ (reference sequence). The V end lost 2 bases, the J end lost 19 bases, and 12 bases lay between the germline ends. Here the CDR3 reads CASSLSEFLTF. CDR3 bases: TGTGCCAGCAGCTTATCGGAGTTTCTAACTTTC.

This clonotype was seen at least ten times. This chain connects TRBV20-1 to TRBJ2-7; 8 bases agree with TRBD1. Germline lookup yields CDR1 DFQATT and CDR2 SNEGSKA (reference sequence). The CDR3 sequence is 14 residues long. After removal of 3 bases from V and 0 bases from J, the junction contained 4 bases not matched to a gene. CDR3 in DNA: TGCAGTGCTAGTGGCAGGGGGCACTCCTACGAGCAGTACTTC. Translated, it gives CSASGRGHSYEQYF.

This clonotype was counted at least ten times. CDR3 bases: TGCAGTGCTAGTTACTTCTCAGGATTTTGGGGCTACACCTTC. This gives the protein CSASYFSGFWGYTF. This chain links TRBV20-1 with TRBJ1-2; D is unclear. Germline CDR1 and CDR2: DFQATT and SNEGSKA (reference sequence). V shed 3 bases and J shed 8 bases, with 19 bases lying between them. The CDR3 runs 14 residues.

This clonotype was seen only a few times. This chain links TRBV24-1 with TRBJ2-3; D perhaps matches TRBD1 (5 bases). There are 17 residues in the CDR3. Germline CDR1 KGHDR, CDR2 SFDVKD. The V gene lost 3 bases and the J gene lost 0 bases, with 15 bases spanning the gap. The CDR3 protein is CATSDNYGADSTDTQYF. The CDR3 DNA sequence: TGTGCCACCAGTGATAATTATGGGGCGGATAGCACAGATACGCAGTATTTT.

This clonotype was detected a few times. The chain uses TRBV12-3 or TRBV12-4 and TRBJ1-5; D remains unclear. The CDR3 covers 15 residues. V lost 2 bases to trimming and J lost 0 bases, with 8 bases between them. In nucleotides, the CDR3 is TGTGCCAGCAGTTTACTGGGAACTAGCAATCAGCCCCAGCATTTT. Translation gives CASSLLGTSNQPQHF.

In this sample, this clonotype turned up a few times. This chain links TRBV5-1 with TRBJ2-5, with 9 bases identical to TRBD1. Germline loops: CDR1 SGHRS, CDR2 YFSETQ. J was trimmed by 2 bases and V by 5 bases; bases with no gene match: 10. The CDR3 consists of 16 residues. The CDR3 spells CASRGGQGQSQETQYF. The CDR3 DNA reads as TGCGCCAGCAGGGGAGGACAGGGGCAGAGTCAAGAGACCCAGTACTTC.

This clonotype was observed at least ten times. This chain joins TRBV5-1 and TRBJ1-6; 9 positions agree with TRBD1. This CDR3 is built from 14 residues. V shed 3 bases and J 8 bases; nucleotides not matched to a gene: 3. Germline CDR1 is SGHRS and CDR2 is YFSETQ. In DNA form, the CDR3 reads TGCGCCAGCAGCTGGGACAGGGTGGATTCACCCCTCCACTTT. Translating gives CASSWDRVDSPLHF.

The genes are TRBV6-6 and TRBJ1-2; no clear D gene. Germline assignment: CDR1 MNHNY and CDR2 SVGAGI (reference sequence). V lost 6 bases, J lost 9 bases, and 11 bases lay in between. The CDR3 is made up of 11 amino acids. The DNA for the CDR3 is TGTGCCAGCAGCCGAGAGATGAGCTACACCTTC. It encodes CASSREMSYTF.

The chain links TRBV12-3 or TRBV12-4 to TRBJ1-5; 7 bases fit TRBD1. The V and J ends lost 4 bases and 6 bases, in that order; junction bases with no gene match: 6. CDR3 size: 14 residues. CDR3 residues: CASSSRGHGQPQHF. CDR3 nucleotide sequence: TGTGCCAGCAGTTCGAGGGGGCATGGTCAGCCCCAGCATTTT.

J is TRBJ2-3 and V is TRBV5-1; no definite D call. The V end lost 1 base, the J end lost 6 bases, and 18 bases lay between the germline ends. Looked up from germline, CDR1 is SGHRS and CDR2 is YFSETQ. This CDR3 contains 16 residues. The CDR3 nucleotides are TGCGCCAGCAGCTTGAGACTGGGGAAGGTTCTCGATACGCAGTATTTT. Its translation: CASSLRLGKVLDTQYF.

V and J are TRBV29-1 and TRBJ2-3; D unclear. V shed 3 bases and J shed 2 bases, with 18 bases lying between them. The CDR3 covers 16 residues. Per the germline V gene, CDR1 is SQVTM and CDR2 is ANQGSEA. CDR3 nucleotides: TGCAGCGTTGATCCTTGGGTAGGTTCGGCCACAGATACGCAGTATTTT. Translating it yields CSVDPWVGSATDTQYF.

There are a few counts of this clonotype. This chain uses TRBV5-4 with TRBJ1-1; D unresolved. Germline CDR1 SGHNT, CDR2 YYREEE (reference sequence). Trimming took 4 bases from V and 4 from J, leaving 14 bases between them. The CDR3 is 14 residues long. In DNA form, the CDR3 reads TGTGCCAGCAGCCATGGAAACCTTGGCACTGAAGCTTTCTTT. Its translation: CASSHGNLGTEAFF.

The V gene is TRBV7-2, the J gene TRBJ2-7; no clear D gene. The CDR3 totals 15 residues. The germline V and J ends were trimmed by 6 bases and 2 bases, with 17 bases remaining between them. Looked up from germline, CDR1 is SGHTA and CDR2 is FQGNSA. This chain's CDR3 is CTSSFVDSEAYEQYF. The CDR3 DNA reads TGTACCAGCAGTTTCGTAGACTCCGAAGCCTACGAGCAGTACTTC.

The sample holds many counts of this clonotype. The genes are TRBV6-6 and TRBJ1-4, with a possible D match to TRBD1 (5 bases). This CDR3 comprises 15 residues. Germline V gene lookup returns CDR1 MNHNY and CDR2 SVGAGI (reference sequence). Trimming removed 2 bases at V and 2 bases at J, with 9 bases between. The CDR3: CASSYTGGTNEKLFF. CDR3 DNA: TGTGCCAGCAGTTACACAGGTGGTACTAATGAAAAACTGTTTTTT.

This clonotype was seen more than once but under ten times. The chain combines TRBV11-2 with TRBJ1-4; TRBD1 might be the D (6 bases). The V gene lost 0 bases and the J gene lost 5 bases, with 10 bases spanning the gap. Germline values: CDR1 SGHAT, CDR2 FQNNGV. This CDR3 comprises 15 residues. CDR3 sequence: CASSLDWGANEKLFF. CDR3 coding DNA: TGTGCCAGCAGCTTAGATTGGGGGGCAAATGAAAAACTGTTTTTT.

For this clonotype: This may be a read error, as it is one base from a much larger clone. No conserved phenylalanine or tryptophan is present at the end of the CDR3, so a read error is the likely explanation. The rearrangement links TRBV12-3 or TRBV12-4 to TRBJ2-7, with 11 bases that match TRBD1. CDR3 length: 14 residues. V dropped 6 bases and J dropped 6; count of bases not matched to a gene: 7. The DNA for the CDR3 is TGTGCCAGCAGCCCCCACGGACAGGGGGCCGAGCAGTACTAC. Its translation: CASSPHGQGAEQYY.

This clonotype was seen more than once but under ten times. Compared with germline, one end of the junction differs, possibly owing to a read error. The chain couples TRBV6-1 to TRBJ2-5; D uncertain. There are 11 residues in the CDR3. Germline V gene lookup returns CDR1 MNHNS and CDR2 SASEGT. The DNA of the CDR3 is TGTGCCAGTCAAAACTTGGTAGGAGTTAGCTTC. Encoded protein: CASQNLVGVSF.